This T cell receptor (beta chain) was found in a study of CD8 T cells in Susac syndrome. The germline CDR1 and CDR2 sequences are LGHDT and YNNKEL (reference sequence). This CDR3 comprises 15 residues. V gave up 4 bases and J gave up 0 bases; unmatched junction bases: 5. cDNA came from about 0.46 to 1 ug RNA primed by random hexamers. The method of amplification for TCR beta CDR3 was immunoSEQ multiplex PCR, covering 54 Vbeta and 13 Jbeta. TCRdb called the immunoSEQ multiplex PCR reads again in MiXCR, with one record for every CDR3 protein. Altogether a few hundred thousand distinct CDR3 sequences are present, roughly 94% being singletons, with the ten largest covering 0.082%. The authors sequenced TCR beta from blood CD8+ and CD4+ T cells. In this sample, this clonotype turned up once.

The V and J genes are TRBV3-1 and TRBJ2-7; 8 bases map to TRBD2. The source material was CD4+ T cells from PBMCs. The receptor was derived from a human donor with multiple sclerosis. CDR3 nucleotides: TGTGCCAGCAGCCGAGCGGGGGACGGCTCCTACGAGCAGTACTTC. This encodes CASSRAGDGSYEQYF.